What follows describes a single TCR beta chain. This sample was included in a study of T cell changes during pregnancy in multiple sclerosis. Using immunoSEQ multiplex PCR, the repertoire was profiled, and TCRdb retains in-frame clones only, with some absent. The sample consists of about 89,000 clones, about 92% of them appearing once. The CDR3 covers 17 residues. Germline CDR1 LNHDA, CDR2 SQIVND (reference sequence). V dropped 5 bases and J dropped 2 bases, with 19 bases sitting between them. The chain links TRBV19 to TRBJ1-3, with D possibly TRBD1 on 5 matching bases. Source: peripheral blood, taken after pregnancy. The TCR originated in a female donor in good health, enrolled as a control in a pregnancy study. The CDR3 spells CASSSNQAGGTGNTIYF. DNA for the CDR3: TGTGCCAGTAGTTCAAATCAGGCGGGGGGAACTGGAAACACCATATATTTT.